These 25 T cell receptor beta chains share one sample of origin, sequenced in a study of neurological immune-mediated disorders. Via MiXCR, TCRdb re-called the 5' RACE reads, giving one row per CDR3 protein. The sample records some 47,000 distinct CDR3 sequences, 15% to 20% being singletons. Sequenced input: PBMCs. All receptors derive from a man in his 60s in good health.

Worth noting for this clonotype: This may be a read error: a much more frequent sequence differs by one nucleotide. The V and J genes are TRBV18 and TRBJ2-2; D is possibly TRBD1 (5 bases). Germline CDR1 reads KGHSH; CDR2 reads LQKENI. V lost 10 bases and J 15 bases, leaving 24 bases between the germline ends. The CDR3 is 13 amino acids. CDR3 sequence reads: CANSPRQPPILFF. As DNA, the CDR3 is TGTGCCAACTCCCCAAGACAGCCTCCGATCTTGTTTTTT.

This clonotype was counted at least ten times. CDR3 in DNA: TGCGCCAGCAGCTTGGCCGGCGAGGGCCGTCAGCCCCAGCATTTT. This codes for CASSLAGEGRQPQHF. The chain carries TRBV5-1 and TRBJ1-5, with D unclear. The germline gives CDR1 SGHRS, CDR2 YFSETQ. Trimming took 0 bases from V and 6 from J, leaving 13 bases between them. CDR3 length: 15 amino acids.

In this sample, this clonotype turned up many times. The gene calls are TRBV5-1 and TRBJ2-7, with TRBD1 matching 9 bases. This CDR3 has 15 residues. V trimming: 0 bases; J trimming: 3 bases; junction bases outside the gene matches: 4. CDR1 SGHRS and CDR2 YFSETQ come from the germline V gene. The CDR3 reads CASSLARDRDYEQYF. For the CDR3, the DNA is TGCGCCAGCAGCTTGGCCCGGGACAGGGACTACGAGCAGTACTTC.

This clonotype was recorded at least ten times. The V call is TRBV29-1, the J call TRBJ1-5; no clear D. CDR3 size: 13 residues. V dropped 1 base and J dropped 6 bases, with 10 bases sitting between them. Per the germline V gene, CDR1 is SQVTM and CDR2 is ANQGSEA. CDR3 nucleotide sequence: TGCAGCGTTGAAGTCAGTCCTGGTCAGCCCCAGCATTTT. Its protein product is CSVEVSPGQPQHF.

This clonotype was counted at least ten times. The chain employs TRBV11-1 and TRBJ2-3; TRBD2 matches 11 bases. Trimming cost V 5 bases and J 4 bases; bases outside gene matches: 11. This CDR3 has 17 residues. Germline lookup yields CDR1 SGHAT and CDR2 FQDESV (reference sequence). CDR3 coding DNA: TGTGCCAGCAGCATACCCGGCCTAGCGGGAGGCCCAGATACGCAGTATTTT. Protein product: CASSIPGLAGGPDTQYF.

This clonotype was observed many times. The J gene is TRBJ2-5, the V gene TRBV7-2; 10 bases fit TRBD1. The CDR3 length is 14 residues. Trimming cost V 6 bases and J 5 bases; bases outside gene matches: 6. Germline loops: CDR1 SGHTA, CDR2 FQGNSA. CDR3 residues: CASRMTGGRETQYF. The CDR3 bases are TGTGCCAGCAGGATGACAGGGGGCCGTGAGACCCAGTACTTC.

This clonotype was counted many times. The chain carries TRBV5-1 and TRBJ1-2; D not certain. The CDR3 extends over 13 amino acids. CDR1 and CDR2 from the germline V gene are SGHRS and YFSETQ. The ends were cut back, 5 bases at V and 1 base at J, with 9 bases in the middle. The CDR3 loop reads CASRLDDNYGYTF. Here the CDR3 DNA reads TGCGCCAGCAGACTGGACGATAACTATGGCTACACCTTC. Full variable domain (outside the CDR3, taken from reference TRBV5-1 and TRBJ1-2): KAGVTQTPRYLIKTRGQQVTLSCSPISGHRSVSWYQQTPGQGLQFLFEYFSETQRNKGNFPGRFSGRQFSNSRSEMNVSTLELGDSALYLCASRLDDNYGYTFGSGTRLTVV.

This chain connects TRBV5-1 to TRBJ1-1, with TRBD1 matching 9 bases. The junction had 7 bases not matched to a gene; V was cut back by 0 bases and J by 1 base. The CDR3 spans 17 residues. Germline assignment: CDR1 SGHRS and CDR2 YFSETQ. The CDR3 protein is CASSLGTGGAGNTEAFF. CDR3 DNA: TGCGCCAGCAGCTTGGGAACAGGGGGCGCGGGGAACACTGAAGCTTTCTTT.

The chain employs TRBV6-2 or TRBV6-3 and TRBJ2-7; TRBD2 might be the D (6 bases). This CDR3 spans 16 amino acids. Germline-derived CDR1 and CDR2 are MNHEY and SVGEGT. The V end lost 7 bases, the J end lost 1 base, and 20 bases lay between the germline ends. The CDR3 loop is CASTPEGLAPSYEQYF. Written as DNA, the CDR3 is TGTGCCAGCACCCCCGAGGGGCTAGCGCCATCCTACGAGCAGTACTTC.

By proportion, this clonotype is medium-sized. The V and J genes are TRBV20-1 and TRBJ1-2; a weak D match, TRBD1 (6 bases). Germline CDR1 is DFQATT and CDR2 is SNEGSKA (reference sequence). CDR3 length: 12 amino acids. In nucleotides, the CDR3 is TGCCACGCCGAACAGGGCAACTATGGCTACACCTTC. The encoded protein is CHAEQGNYGYTF.

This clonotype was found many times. DNA of the CDR3: TGCGCCAGCAGCTTGGTAGGCGGATCCTCCTACAATGAGCAGTTCTTC. This sequence encodes CASSLVGGSSYNEQFF. The V and J genes are TRBV5-1 and TRBJ2-1; no clear D. With 0 bases removed from V and 0 bases from J, the gap between germline ends came to 10 bases. Germline CDR1 is SGHRS and CDR2 is YFSETQ. The length of the CDR3 is 16 residues.

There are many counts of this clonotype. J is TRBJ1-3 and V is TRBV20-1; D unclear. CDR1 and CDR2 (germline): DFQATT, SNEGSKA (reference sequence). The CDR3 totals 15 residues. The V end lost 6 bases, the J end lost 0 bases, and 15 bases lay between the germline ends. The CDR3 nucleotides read TGCAGTGCCTACTTCGCCCGCAACTCTGGAAACACCATATATTTT. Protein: CSAYFARNSGNTIYF.

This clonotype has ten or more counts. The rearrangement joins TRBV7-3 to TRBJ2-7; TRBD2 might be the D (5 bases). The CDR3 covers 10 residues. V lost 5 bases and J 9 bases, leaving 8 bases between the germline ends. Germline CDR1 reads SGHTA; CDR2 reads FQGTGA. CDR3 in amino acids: CASSPRGQYF. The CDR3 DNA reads TGTGCCAGCAGCCCCCGGGGGCAGTACTTC.

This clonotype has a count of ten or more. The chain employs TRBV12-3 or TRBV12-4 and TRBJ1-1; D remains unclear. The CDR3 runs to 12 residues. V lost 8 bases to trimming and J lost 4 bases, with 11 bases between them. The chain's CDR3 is CASASEGTEAFF. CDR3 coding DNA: TGTGCCAGCGCTTCCGAGGGCACTGAAGCTTTCTTT.

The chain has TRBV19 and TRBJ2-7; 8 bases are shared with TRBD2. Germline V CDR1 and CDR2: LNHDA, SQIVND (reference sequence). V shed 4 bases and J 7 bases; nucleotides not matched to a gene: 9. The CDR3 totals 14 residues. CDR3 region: CASSTLAGFKEQYF. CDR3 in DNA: TGTGCCAGTAGTACGCTAGCGGGTTTTAAAGAGCAGTACTTC.

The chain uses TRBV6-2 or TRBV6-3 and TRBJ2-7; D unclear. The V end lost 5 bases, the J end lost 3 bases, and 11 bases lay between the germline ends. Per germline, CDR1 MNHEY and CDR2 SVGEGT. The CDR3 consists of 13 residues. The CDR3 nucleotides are TGTGCCAGCAGTCGCCGGGTACACTACGAGCAGTACTTC. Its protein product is CASSRRVHYEQYF.

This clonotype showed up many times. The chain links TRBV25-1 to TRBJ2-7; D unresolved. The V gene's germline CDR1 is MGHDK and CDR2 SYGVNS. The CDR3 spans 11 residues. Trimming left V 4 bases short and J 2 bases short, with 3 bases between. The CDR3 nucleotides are TGTGCCAGCAGTGCGGCCTACGAGCAGTACTTC. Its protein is CASSAAYEQYF.

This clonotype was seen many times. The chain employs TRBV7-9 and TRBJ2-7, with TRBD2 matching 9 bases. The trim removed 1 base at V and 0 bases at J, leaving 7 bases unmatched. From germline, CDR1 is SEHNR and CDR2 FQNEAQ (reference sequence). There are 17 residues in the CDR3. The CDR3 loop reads CASSLGLAGYLSYEQYF. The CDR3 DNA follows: TGTGCCAGCAGCTTAGGGCTAGCGGGATATCTCTCCTACGAGCAGTACTTC.

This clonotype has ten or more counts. This chain's CDR3 is CASRPDRGGYTF. In nucleotides, the CDR3 is TGTGCCAGCAGGCCAGACAGGGGTGGCTACACCTTC. This chain uses TRBV6-2 or TRBV6-3 with TRBJ1-2, with TRBD1 matching 8 bases. The CDR3 extends over 12 amino acids. V was pared by 6 bases and J by 7 bases, with 4 bases of the junction left unmatched. Germline CDR1 and CDR2: MNHEY and SVGEGT.

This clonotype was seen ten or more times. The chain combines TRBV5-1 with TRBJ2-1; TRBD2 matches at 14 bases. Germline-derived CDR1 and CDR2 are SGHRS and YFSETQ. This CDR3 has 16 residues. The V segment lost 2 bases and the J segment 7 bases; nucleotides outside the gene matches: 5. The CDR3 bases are TGCGCCAGCAGCTTTACGACTAGCGGGGGGGAGAATGAGCAGTTCTTC. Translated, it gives CASSFTTSGGENEQFF. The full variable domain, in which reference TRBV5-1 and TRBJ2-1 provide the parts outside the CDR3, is KAGVTQTPRYLIKTRGQQVTLSCSPISGHRSVSWYQQTPGQGLQFLFEYFSETQRNKGNFPGRFSGRQFSNSRSEMNVSTLELGDSALYLCASSFTTSGGENEQFFGPGTRLTVL.

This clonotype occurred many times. The CDR3 DNA is TGTGCCAGCAGCCAAGATAGGAACAGTAAGGTCGATGGCTACACCTTC. Translated, it gives CASSQDRNSKVDGYTF. The chain uses TRBV14 and TRBJ1-2; D unresolved. V was clipped by 0 bases and J by 6 bases, with 17 bases between them. The germline CDR1 and CDR2 sequences are SGHDN and FVKESK. The CDR3 contains 16 residues.

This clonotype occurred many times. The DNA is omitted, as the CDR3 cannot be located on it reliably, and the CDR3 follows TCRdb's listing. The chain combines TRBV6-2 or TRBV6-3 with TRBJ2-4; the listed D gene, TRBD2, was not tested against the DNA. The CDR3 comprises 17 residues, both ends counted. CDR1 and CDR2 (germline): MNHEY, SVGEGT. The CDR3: CASSSSGDQLAKNIQYF.

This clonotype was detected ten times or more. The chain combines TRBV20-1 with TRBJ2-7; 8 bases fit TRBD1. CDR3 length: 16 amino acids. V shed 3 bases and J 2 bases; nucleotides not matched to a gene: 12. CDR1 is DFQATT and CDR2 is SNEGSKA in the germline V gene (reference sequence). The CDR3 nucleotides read TGCAGTGCTAGCCTCTCGGGGTGGGACAGGCCCTACGAGCAGTACTTC. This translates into CSASLSGWDRPYEQYF.

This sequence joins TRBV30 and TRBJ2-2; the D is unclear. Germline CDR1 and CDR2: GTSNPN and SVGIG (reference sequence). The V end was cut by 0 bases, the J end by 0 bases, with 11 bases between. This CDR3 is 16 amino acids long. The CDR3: CAWSVLFGTNTGELFF. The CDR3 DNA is TGTGCCTGGAGTGTGTTATTTGGGACGAACACCGGGGAGCTGTTTTTT.

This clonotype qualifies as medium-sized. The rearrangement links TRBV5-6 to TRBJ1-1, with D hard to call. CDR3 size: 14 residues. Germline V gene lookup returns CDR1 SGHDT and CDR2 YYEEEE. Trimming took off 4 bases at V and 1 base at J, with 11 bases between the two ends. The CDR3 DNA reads TGTGCCAGCAGCCCCGTCCGGGGGAACACTGAAGCTTTCTTT. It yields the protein CASSPVRGNTEAFF.